This is a list of T cell receptor beta chains from one sample in a study of blood T cell repertoires in COVID-19. TCRdb keeps only in-frame clones here, not all; method: immunoSEQ multiplex PCR. The table lists some 180,000 clones, almost 85% of them singletons. Sequencing input: peripheral blood. The receptor source for this set is a woman aged 80 or over with COVID-19, enrolled during active disease. Each CDR3 is given with its conserved first and last residue. A D gene is named only where the DNA matches it firmly. Rows give clone size only sometimes, using once, few, many, or a class for an expanded clone.

V: TRBV7-2
D: TRBD2
size: -
J: TRBJ2-1
DNA: TGTGCCAGCAGCCGGACTAGCGGGATCTACAATGAGCAGTTCTTC
CDR3: CASSRTSGIYNEQFF

V: TRBV7-6
D: -
size: -
J: TRBJ2-1
DNA: TGTGCCAGCAGCTTAGGAGTGAGTCCCAATGAGCAGTTCTTC
CDR3: CASSLGVSPNEQFF

V: TRBV7-3
D: TRBD1
size: -
J: TRBJ1-2
DNA: TGTGCCAGCAGCCCGGGACAGGGCCATGGCTACACCTTC
CDR3: CASSPGQGHGYTF

V: TRBV6-2/TRBV6-3
D: TRBD2
size: -
J: TRBJ2-2
DNA: TGTGCCAGCAGTTACCTCGGCGGGGGGACCGGGGAGCTGTTTTTT
CDR3: CASSYLGGGTGELFF

V: TRBV5-1
D: TRBD1
size: -
J: TRBJ2-3
DNA: TGCGCCAGCAGCTTGGGGGACAGGGGACCAGATACGCAGTATTTT
CDR3: CASSLGDRGPDTQYF

V: TRBV15
D: -
size: -
J: TRBJ2-7
DNA: TGTGCCACCAGCATCGGGGCCTACGAGCAGTACTTC
CDR3: CATSIGAYEQYF

V: TRBV9
D: TRBD2
size: -
J: TRBJ2-5
DNA: TGTGCCAGCAGCGTAGAACGCGGGGGGATGGAGACCCAGTACTTC
CDR3: CASSVERGGMETQYF

V: TRBV2
D: TRBD1
size: -
J: TRBJ2-7
DNA: TGTGCCAGCAGCTCCGGGACAGAAAAGATCCACGAGCAGTACTTC
CDR3: CASSSGTEKIHEQYF

V: TRBV18
D: -
size: -
J: TRBJ2-1
DNA: TGTGCCAGCTCCCTTATGGAGGGAAGTGGAGTAGGTGAGCAGTTCTTC
CDR3: CASSLMEGSGVGEQFF

V: TRBV2
D: -
size: few
J: TRBJ2-7
DNA: TGTGCCAGCAGTGCGCCAGGGGTGACCTACGAGCAGTACTTC
CDR3: CASSAPGVTYEQYF

V: TRBV2
D: -
size: few
J: TRBJ2-7
DNA: TGTGCCAGCAAAACTATTGGGGCAGGGACCTACGAGCAGTACTTC
CDR3: CASKTIGAGTYEQYF

V: TRBV23-1
D: TRBD2
size: -
J: TRBJ2-1
DNA: TGCGCCAGCAGTCAATCTGACGCGGGGGGGGGTCACAATGAGCAGTTCTTC
CDR3: CASSQSDAGGGHNEQFF

V: TRBV6-5
D: TRBD1
size: -
J: TRBJ1-1
DNA: TGTGCCAGCAGTACCGTAGGACAGGGCTTAGAAGCTTTCTTT
CDR3: CASSTVGQGLEAFF

V: TRBV28
D: TRBD2
size: -
J: TRBJ2-7
DNA: TGTGCCAGCAGTTCCGGACTAGCGGGAGGTCTATCCTACGAGCAGTACTTC
CDR3: CASSSGLAGGLSYEQYF

V: TRBV27
D: TRBD1
size: -
J: TRBJ1-2
DNA: TGTGCCAGCAGTTTGACAGGGGTTAATATGTATGGCTACACCTTC
CDR3: CASSLTGVNMYGYTF

V: TRBV18
D: -
size: -
J: TRBJ1-5
DNA: TGTGCCAGCTCACAAATGTCGGGGGTCTGGCAGCCCCAGCATTTT
CDR3: CASSQMSGVWQPQHF

V: TRBV5-4
D: TRBD1
size: once
J: TRBJ2-1
DNA: TGTGCCAGCAGCTCGCGACAGGGCTACAATGAGCAGTTCTTC
CDR3: CASSSRQGYNEQFF

V: TRBV9
D: TRBD1
size: -
J: TRBJ1-1
DNA: TGTGCCAGCAGCATCGGGACAGGAGTGAACACTGAAGCTTTCTTT
CDR3: CASSIGTGVNTEAFF

V: TRBV7-3
D: -
size: -
J: TRBJ2-5
DNA: TGTGCCAGCGCTATAGGAGCCCAAGAGACCCAGTACTTC
CDR3: CASAIGAQETQYF

V: TRBV5-4
D: TRBD1
size: -
J: TRBJ1-2
DNA: TGTGCCAGCAGCTGGGACAGGGGGACCTATGGCTACACCTTC
CDR3: CASSWDRGTYGYTF

V: TRBV20-1
D: -
size: -
J: TRBJ2-5
DNA: TGCAGTGCTATCCTGCAAGAGACCCAGTACTTC
CDR3: CSAILQETQYF

V: TRBV1
D: -
size: -
J: TRBJ2-1
DNA: TGCACCAGCAGCCAACTAGCGGGGGATATCTACAATGAGCAGTTCTTC
CDR3: CTSSQLAGDIYNEQFF

V: TRBV6-5
D: -
size: -
J: TRBJ1-2
DNA: TGTGCCAGCAGCGCCGGCCTTGGGCAGTTTGGCTACACCTTC
CDR3: CASSAGLGQFGYTF

V: TRBV19
D: -
size: once
J: TRBJ1-5
DNA: TGTGCCAGTAGTCCGACCAGCAGGTCTAATCAGCCCCAGCATTTT
CDR3: CASSPTSRSNQPQHF

V: TRBV18
D: -
size: few
J: TRBJ1-3
DNA: TGTGCCAGCTCGAGCGACAGTACCGGAAACACCATATATTTT
CDR3: CASSSDSTGNTIYF

V: TRBV2
D: -
size: -
J: TRBJ2-2
DNA: TGTGCCAGCAGCCAGGGGGGTCCCGGGGAGCTGTTTTTT
CDR3: CASSQGGPGELFF

V: TRBV10-2
D: TRBD2
size: -
J: TRBJ2-1
DNA: TGCGCCAGCAATGGTCGACTAGCGGGGGACAATGAGCAGTTCTTC
CDR3: CASNGRLAGDNEQFF

V: TRBV10-1
D: TRBD1
size: -
J: TRBJ1-1
DNA: TGCGCCAGCAGTACAAGACAGGGAGGTGAAGCTTTCTTT
CDR3: CASSTRQGGEAFF

V: TRBV11-2
D: TRBD2
size: once
J: TRBJ2-1
DNA: TGTGCCAGCAGGTTACTGCGGGGGAGCTCCTACAATGAGCAGTTCTTC
CDR3: CASRLLRGSSYNEQFF

V: TRBV27
D: TRBD2
size: -
J: TRBJ2-7
DNA: TGTGCCAGCGGATCGATAGCGGGACTCCCCCACTACGAGCAGTACTTC
CDR3: CASGSIAGLPHYEQYF

V: TRBV29-1
D: TRBD2
size: -
J: TRBJ2-3
DNA: TGCAGCGAATCACTAGCGGGAGGAGATACGCAGTATTTT
CDR3: CSESLAGGDTQYF

V: TRBV10-3
D: TRBD1
size: -
J: TRBJ2-7
DNA: TGTGCCATCAGTGGGGGGACAGGTAACTCGGGTACGACCTACGAGCAGTACTTC
CDR3: CAISGGTGNSGTTYEQYF